This TCR beta chain was captured by sequencing in a study of a mutant IDH1 vaccine in newly diagnosed glioma. The wider study: The sex distribution of treated patients was 62.5% male and roughly 38% female, with a mean age of around 40 years. The therapy given earlier, which was standard therapy, consisted of radiotherapy, temozolomide, or both, and most of the patients received both.

This CDR3 is 15 amino acids long. V lost 3 bases and J 0 bases, leaving 9 bases between the germline ends. CDR1 is SGHTA, CDR2 FQGNSA, per germline. Time point of the sample: baseline, week 1 (first vaccination visit). Specified treatment: pre-vaccination baseline after standard-of-care therapy. Whole-study findings and limits: The occurrence of vaccine-induced immune responses was seen in over 90% of patients. Pseudoprogression showed no apparent link to changes in top peripheral T cell clonotypes.

Note on this clone: Its antigen is not identified.

The table came from immunoSEQ multiplex PCR; TCRdb's copy has only in-frame clones and leaves some out. Here the sample spans about 67,000 clones, about 86% being singletons. Specimen: peripheral blood mononuclear cells (PBMCs), collected from a glioma patient treated with radiotherapy, temozolomide or both. The chain employs TRBV7-2 and TRBJ1-5; D gene ambiguous. The TCR originated in a woman aged 18-29 years with glioma. Some clones in this sample may be carry-over from other donors' samples. The CDR3 DNA sequence: TGTGCCAGCAGCTTTGCTGAAAATAGCAATCAGCCCCAGCATTTT. Amino acids: CASSFAENSNQPQHF. Filled out from reference TRBV7-2 and TRBJ1-5, the complete variable domain reads GAGVSQSPSNKVTEKGKDVELRCDPISGHTALYWYRQSLGQGLEFLIYFQGNSAPDKSGLPSDRFSAERTGGSVSTLTIQRTQQEDSAVYLCASSFAENSNQPQHFGDGTRLSIL.